This T cell receptor (beta chain) came from a study of shared clonotypes between healthy human individuals. Study information: Per-donor plates numbered three CD4 naive, three CD4 memory, two CD8 naive and one CD8 memory.

Assay: immunoSEQ multiplex PCR; the TCRdb copy retains only in-frame clones and omits some. This table holds under 2,500,000 clones, approximately 94% found once. Note on this clone: The antigen is unknown.

The length of the CDR3 is 16 residues. V lost 5 bases to trimming and J lost 4 bases; unmatched junction nucleotides: 8. In germline, CDR1 is SGHVS, CDR2 FQNEAQ. The study's findings and limits: Clonotype sharing among donors, it was expected, would be affected by sequencing depth.

Sequenced material: naive CD4+ T cells sorted from blood. Subset of the sample: CD45RA+ positively selected. This chain connects TRBV7-8 to TRBJ1-6; 7 nucleotides match TRBD1. The TCR comes from a man between 18 and 35 years old in good health. CDR3 residues: CASSTDRDFYNSPLHF. Written as DNA, the CDR3 is TGTGCCAGCAGCACAGACAGGGATTTTTATAATTCACCCCTCCACTTT.